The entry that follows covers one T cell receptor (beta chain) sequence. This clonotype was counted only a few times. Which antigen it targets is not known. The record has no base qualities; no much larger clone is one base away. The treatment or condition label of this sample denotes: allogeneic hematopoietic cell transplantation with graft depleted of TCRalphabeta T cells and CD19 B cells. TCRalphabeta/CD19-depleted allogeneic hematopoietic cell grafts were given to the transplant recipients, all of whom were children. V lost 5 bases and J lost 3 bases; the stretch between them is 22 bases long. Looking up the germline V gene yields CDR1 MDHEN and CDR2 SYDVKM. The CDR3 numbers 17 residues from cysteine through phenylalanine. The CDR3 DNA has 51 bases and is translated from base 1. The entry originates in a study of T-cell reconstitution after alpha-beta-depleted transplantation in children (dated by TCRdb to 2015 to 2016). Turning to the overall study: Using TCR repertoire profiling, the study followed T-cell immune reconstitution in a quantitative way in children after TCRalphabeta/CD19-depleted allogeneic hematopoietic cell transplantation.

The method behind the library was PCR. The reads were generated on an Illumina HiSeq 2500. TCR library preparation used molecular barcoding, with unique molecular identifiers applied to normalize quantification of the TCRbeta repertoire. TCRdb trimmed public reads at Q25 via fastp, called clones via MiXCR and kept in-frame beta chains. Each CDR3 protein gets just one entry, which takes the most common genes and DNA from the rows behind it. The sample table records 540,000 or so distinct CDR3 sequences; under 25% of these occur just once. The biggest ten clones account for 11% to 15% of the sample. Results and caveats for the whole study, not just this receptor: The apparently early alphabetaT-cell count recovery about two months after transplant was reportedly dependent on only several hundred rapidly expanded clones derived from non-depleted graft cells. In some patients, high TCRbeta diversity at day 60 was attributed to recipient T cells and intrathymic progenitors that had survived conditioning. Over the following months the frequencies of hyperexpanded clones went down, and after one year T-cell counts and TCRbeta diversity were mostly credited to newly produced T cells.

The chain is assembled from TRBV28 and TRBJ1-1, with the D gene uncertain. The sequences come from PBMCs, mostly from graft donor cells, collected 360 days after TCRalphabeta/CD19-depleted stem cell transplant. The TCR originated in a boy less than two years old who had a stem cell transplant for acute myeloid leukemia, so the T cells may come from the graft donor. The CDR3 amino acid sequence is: CASSLSRWGWLDTEAFF. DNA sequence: TGTGCCAGCAGTCTTTCACGATGGGGATGGTTGGACACTGAAGCTTTCTTT.